This note documents a single T cell receptor (beta chain) sequence. Only a few counts were recorded for this clonotype. There is no known antigen for this receptor. The record has no base qualities; no much larger clone is one base away. Ophthalmopathy patients had moderately to severely active disease, with a Clinical Activity Score of 3 or more, a NOSPECS grade of 4 or more, and a disease duration of less than 3 months. The study excluded patients with uncontrolled infections, other autoimmune diseases, pregnancy or lactation. Clinical symptoms, serum thyroxine and TRAb, thyroid ultrasound, and orbital computed tomography formed the basis for the diagnoses. PBMCs were isolated from approximately 10 ml of fresh peripheral blood by Ficoll-Paque density gradient centrifugation. Total RNA was extracted with Trizol reagent, and quality was checked on an Agilent 2100 Bioanalyzer. This sample was included in a study of T cells in Graves' hyperthyroidism and ophthalmopathy (dated by TCRdb to between 2018 and 2021). The study in broad terms: Peripheral blood samples were taken at the time of initial diagnosis, prior to any treatment. After blood sampling, hyperthyroidism patients were treated with methimazole at a starting dose of 30 mg daily, and ophthalmopathy patients were treated with high-dose intravenous methylprednisolone. To identify distinguishing TCR V-J signatures, a discovery cohort of 90 to 100 patients was used, comprising 40 to 45 with Graves' ophthalmopathy and some 57 with stable Graves' hyperthyroidism. Whether ophthalmopathy could be predicted prospectively was tested in an independent validation cohort made up of roughly 19 hyperthyroidism patients plus 17 patients who later progressed to ophthalmopathy. In addition, the study compared T-cell repertoires in thyroid tissue and in blood from five or six Graves' hyperthyroidism patients. The roughly 91 discovery patients were randomly divided into training and test sets at a 7:3 ratio. According to the paper, TCR Vbeta CDR3 sequencing was carried out on 135 peripheral blood samples, which came from fewer than 50 ophthalmopathy, about 75 hyperthyroidism and approximately 17 progressor patients. Summary of the overall study and its limitations: Blood samples also contained most of the expanded thyroid clonotypes (frequency above 0.001), which suggests that blood repertoires may reflect thyroid immune responses. Ophthalmopathy was separated from stable hyperthyroidism by a 13 V-J signature model, with roughly 88% sensitivity and 81% to 82% specificity obtained in cross-validation and 80%/75% obtained in testing. During validation, the model predicted progression to ophthalmopathy a median of approximately 7 months ahead of onset, with almost 71% sensitivity and 72% to 80% specificity. No statistical method was used to fix the sample size in advance, and group allocation was not hidden from the investigators.

TCR beta CDR3 regions were amplified from RNA transcripts. The first round of RT-PCR for the TCR CDR3 was performed with the HTBI primer set and the Qiagen OneStep RT-PCR kit. Libraries were constructed in a second round of multiplex PCR, after which size selection and purification were performed. The libraries were sequenced on an Illumina HiSeq2000 using paired-end 100 bp reads. The original pipeline was this. SOAPnuke was used to process the raw data, removing reads that contained adapters or uncalled bases, had a mean Phred below 15, or lacked an exact match to the constant primer or identifier. High-quality paired reads were merged with COPE v1.2.5, and unique nucleotide sequences were defined as clonotypes. MiTCR v1.1 was used to align the clonotypes against IMGT TRBV, TRBD and TRBJ reference segments. Only V-J combinations with frequency above 0.0001, covering 99% to 99.2% of repertoires, were analysed. A TCS score was defined as the ratio between F50 (clonal expansion) and ExV (chaos), using BLOSUM62-based TCRdist between CDR3 peptides within each V-J. Welch's t-statistics and random forest reduced around 520 V-J features to 13, which were used in a naive Bayes classifier (R e1071). The public sequencing data were trimmed at Q25 with fastp and processed into clonotypes with MiXCR by TCRdb, which kept only in-frame beta chains. CDR3 protein sequences are deduplicated, and each keeps its most common genes and DNA. TCRdb's processing, not the authors' own work, is the source of the V and J calls. For this sample the table gives more than 500,000 distinct CDR3 sequences, of which about 15% were detected only once. 25% to 30% of the sample is taken by the ten largest.

CDR1 SGHAT and CDR2 FQNNGV are derived from the germline V gene. Its CDR3 holds 13 amino acids, cysteine through phenylalanine. The CDR3 DNA has 39 bases and is translated from base 1. Trimming removed 3 bases from V and 5 bases from J, leaving 11 bases between the germline ends. The source material was blood. This clonotype was obtained from a woman aged 25 to 45 with Graves' ophthalmopathy. The V and J genes are TRBV11-2 and TRBJ2-7, with no confident D gene call. Here the CDR3 is given as CASSFVTLDEQYF. The sequence in DNA is TGTGCCAGCAGCTTCGTTACTCTCGACGAGCAGTACTTC.